This T cell receptor (beta chain) was identified in a study of beta chain features in type 1 diabetes. Notes on the study in general: Significant though moderate, a shortening of TCRB CDR3s appeared in all four CD4+ subsets of Type 1 diabetes patients.

Expressed TCRB transcripts were sequenced, since all the RNA that had been isolated was reverse transcribed. Sequenced by immunoSEQ multiplex PCR; TCRdb stores in-frame clones only, minus some. The sample records around 280,000 clones, roughly 15% being singletons. The germline V gene encodes CDR1 LNHDA and CDR2 SQIVND (reference sequence). The CDR3 loop spans 13 amino acids. Trimming took 3 bases from V and 9 from J, leaving 12 bases between them. This clone occurred a few times. As yet, its antigen is unknown. The collection from each donor was one heparinised blood draw averaging about 116 mL. The chain recombines TRBV19 with TRBJ2-4; D might be TRBD2 (5 bases). This receptor was taken from a man in his late teens or twenties with type 1 diabetes. Sequencing was performed on naive CD4+ T cells from blood. This CDR3 reads CASSILLAPIQYF. The CDR3 nucleotides read TGTGCCAGTAGTATTCTGCTAGCTCCCATTCAGTACTTC.